These T cell receptor beta chains were read from a single sample in a study of blood T cell repertoires in COVID-19. Sequenced by immunoSEQ multiplex PCR; TCRdb stores in-frame clones only, minus some. The data contain a few hundred thousand clones, about 90% of them singletons. Sequences were obtained from peripheral blood. Source of these receptors: a man aged 18 to 29 with active or convalescent COVID-19. Both conserved end residues are part of each CDR3. Fields, in order: D gene, clone size, J gene, V gene, CDR3 DNA, CDR3 protein. D genes are given only for firm matches. Some rows have no size entry. The others give once, few or many, or a class for an expanded clone.

D gene: TRBD1
clone size: .
J gene: TRBJ1-1
V gene: TRBV10-3
CDR3 DNA: TGTGCCATCAGATCAAGTAACAGGGGAAGCACTGAAGCTTTCTTT
CDR3 protein: CAIRSSNRGSTEAFF

D gene: TRBD2
clone size: .
J gene: TRBJ2-5
V gene: TRBV7-9
CDR3 DNA: TGTGCCAGCAGCTCGCCTCCAGGGAGTAGCGGGGGCCAAGAGACCCAGTACTTC
CDR3 protein: CASSSPPGSSGGQETQYF

D gene: TRBD1
clone size: .
J gene: TRBJ1-2
V gene: TRBV3-1/TRBV3-2
CDR3 DNA: TGTGCCAGCAGTCTACGGACAGGGGCCGGCTACACCTTC
CDR3 protein: CASSLRTGAGYTF

D gene: TRBD1
clone size: .
J gene: TRBJ2-5
V gene: TRBV29-1
CDR3 DNA: TGCAGCGTTGAAGCCAACAGGGGAGAGACCCAGTACTTC
CDR3 protein: CSVEANRGETQYF

D gene: TRBD2
clone size: .
J gene: TRBJ2-3
V gene: TRBV7-2
CDR3 DNA: TGTGCCAGCAGCTTAGGTCTAGCGGGCACAGATACGCAGTATTTT
CDR3 protein: CASSLGLAGTDTQYF

D gene: TRBD1
clone size: .
J gene: TRBJ2-1
V gene: TRBV5-1
CDR3 DNA: TGCGCCAGCAGCCCAGGACAGGGAAAGAATGAGCAGTTCTTC
CDR3 protein: CASSPGQGKNEQFF

D gene: TRBD1
clone size: .
J gene: TRBJ1-5
V gene: TRBV18
CDR3 DNA: TGTGCCAGCTCACCGTCGACAGGGATTAGCAATCAGCCCCAGCATTTT
CDR3 protein: CASSPSTGISNQPQHF

D gene: .
clone size: .
J gene: TRBJ2-1
V gene: TRBV20-1
CDR3 DNA: TGCAGTGCTAGTAGTTTGAATCGCGGGGACAATGAGCAGTTCTTC
CDR3 protein: CSASSLNRGDNEQFF

D gene: TRBD1
clone size: .
J gene: TRBJ2-1
V gene: TRBV30
CDR3 DNA: TGTGCCTGGAGTGTAGGGACAGGGGATGAGCAGTTCTTC
CDR3 protein: CAWSVGTGDEQFF

D gene: .
clone size: .
J gene: TRBJ2-1
V gene: TRBV6-5
CDR3 DNA: TGTGCCAGCTCCCCCGAGTTCTACAATGAGCAGTTCTTC
CDR3 protein: CASSPEFYNEQFF

D gene: TRBD2
clone size: .
J gene: TRBJ2-1
V gene: TRBV3-1/TRBV3-2
CDR3 DNA: TGTGCCAGCAGCCAGCCCCTAGCGGGGGGCACCGATGAGCAGTTCTTC
CDR3 protein: CASSQPLAGGTDEQFF

D gene: TRBD1
clone size: .
J gene: TRBJ1-3
V gene: TRBV5-6
CDR3 DNA: TGTGCCAGCAGCTTGGCGGGACAGTCTGGAAACACCATATATTTT
CDR3 protein: CASSLAGQSGNTIYF

D gene: .
clone size: .
J gene: TRBJ1-1
V gene: TRBV6-2/TRBV6-3
CDR3 DNA: TGTGCCAGCAGTTACTTTGGAGGCATGAACACTGAAGCTTTCTTT
CDR3 protein: CASSYFGGMNTEAFF

D gene: TRBD1
clone size: .
J gene: TRBJ1-3
V gene: TRBV29-1
CDR3 DNA: TGCAGCGCTAGACGCCGGGACAGCTCTGGAAACACCATATATTTT
CDR3 protein: CSARRRDSSGNTIYF

D gene: TRBD1
clone size: .
J gene: TRBJ2-1
V gene: TRBV9
CDR3 DNA: TGTGCCAGCAGCCGACAGGGGGCAAATGAGCAGTTCTTC
CDR3 protein: CASSRQGANEQFF

D gene: TRBD1
clone size: .
J gene: TRBJ2-1
V gene: TRBV11-2
CDR3 DNA: TGTGCCAGCAGCTTCCGGGACAGGCGCAATGAGCAGTTCTTC
CDR3 protein: CASSFRDRRNEQFF

D gene: .
clone size: .
J gene: TRBJ2-2
V gene: TRBV7-6
CDR3 DNA: TGTGCCAGCAGCTTACTAAGTGGGAGAGGCACCGGGGAGCTGTTTTTT
CDR3 protein: CASSLLSGRGTGELFF

D gene: TRBD1
clone size: .
J gene: TRBJ1-3
V gene: TRBV19
CDR3 DNA: TGTGCCAGTTCAGGGGGAGTCTCGGGAAACACCATATATTTT
CDR3 protein: CASSGGVSGNTIYF

D gene: TRBD2
clone size: .
J gene: TRBJ2-1
V gene: TRBV4-1
CDR3 DNA: TGCGCCAGCAGCTACCGGACTAGCGGGAGTTTAAGGAATGAGCAGTTCTTC
CDR3 protein: CASSYRTSGSLRNEQFF

D gene: TRBD1
clone size: .
J gene: TRBJ1-1
V gene: TRBV6-5
CDR3 DNA: TGTGCCAGCAGTTCCCGGACAGGGGGCATGAACACTGAAGCTTTCTTT
CDR3 protein: CASSSRTGGMNTEAFF

D gene: .
clone size: .
J gene: TRBJ2-5
V gene: TRBV29-1
CDR3 DNA: TGCAGCGTTGAAGATCAAGGGGTTGGAGAGACCCAGTACTTC
CDR3 protein: CSVEDQGVGETQYF

D gene: TRBD1
clone size: .
J gene: TRBJ1-5
V gene: TRBV9
CDR3 DNA: TGTGCCAGCAGCGGGACAGGGAGCAATCAGCCCCAGCATTTT
CDR3 protein: CASSGTGSNQPQHF

D gene: TRBD1
clone size: .
J gene: TRBJ1-5
V gene: TRBV7-9
CDR3 DNA: TGTGCCAGCAGCTTATCACAGGGGGGAAATCAGCCCCAGCATTTT
CDR3 protein: CASSLSQGGNQPQHF

D gene: .
clone size: .
J gene: TRBJ2-7
V gene: TRBV15
CDR3 DNA: TGTGCCACCAGCAGAGATCGTCCCGGGGTCCACGAGCAGTACTTC
CDR3 protein: CATSRDRPGVHEQYF

D gene: .
clone size: few
J gene: TRBJ2-5
V gene: TRBV27
CDR3 DNA: TGTGCCAGCAGTTTTTCGAGAGGAAGACAAGAGACCCAGTACTTC
CDR3 protein: CASSFSRGRQETQYF

D gene: .
clone size: .
J gene: TRBJ2-5
V gene: TRBV5-1
CDR3 DNA: TGCGCCAGCAGCTTGGTCGGGGGAGAGACCCAGTACTTC
CDR3 protein: CASSLVGGETQYF

D gene: .
clone size: once
J gene: TRBJ2-3
V gene: TRBV6-5
CDR3 DNA: TGTGCCAGCAGGAAAACGGTAGATACGCAGTATTTT
CDR3 protein: CASRKTVDTQYF

D gene: .
clone size: .
J gene: TRBJ1-2
V gene: TRBV3-1/TRBV3-2
CDR3 DNA: TGTGCCAGCAGCCAAGGGGCCTATGGCTACACCTTC
CDR3 protein: CASSQGAYGYTF

D gene: TRBD2
clone size: .
J gene: TRBJ2-5
V gene: TRBV20-1
CDR3 DNA: TGCAGTGCTAGTGGGCCAGCGGGGGAGGAAGAGACCCAGTACTTC
CDR3 protein: CSASGPAGEEETQYF

D gene: TRBD1
clone size: .
J gene: TRBJ1-1
V gene: TRBV2
CDR3 DNA: TGTGCCAGCAAACTGGGACAGCTCAACGAAGCTTTCTTT
CDR3 protein: CASKLGQLNEAFF

D gene: .
clone size: .
J gene: TRBJ1-5
V gene: TRBV28
CDR3 DNA: TGTGCCAGCAGTCCAGGAGTCAGGGGCAATCAGCCCCAGCATTTT
CDR3 protein: CASSPGVRGNQPQHF

D gene: .
clone size: .
J gene: TRBJ2-1
V gene: TRBV21-1
CDR3 DNA: TGTGCCAGCAGCAGAGTCAAGAGCTCCTACAATGAGCAGTTCTTC
CDR3 protein: CASSRVKSSYNEQFF

D gene: TRBD1
clone size: .
J gene: TRBJ2-1
V gene: TRBV6-1
CDR3 DNA: TGTGCCAGCGCAGGGGGCGAGTCTGGGGAGCAGTTCTTC
CDR3 protein: CASAGGESGEQFF

D gene: .
clone size: .
J gene: TRBJ2-5
V gene: TRBV27
CDR3 DNA: TGTGCCAGCAGTTCCCATAGAGAGGGAGAGACCCAGTACTTC
CDR3 protein: CASSSHREGETQYF

D gene: .
clone size: .
J gene: TRBJ1-1
V gene: TRBV7-8
CDR3 DNA: TGTGCCAGCAGCACCGGGACCGGGGGGCCTAACACTGAAGCTTTCTTT
CDR3 protein: CASSTGTGGPNTEAFF

D gene: .
clone size: .
J gene: TRBJ2-3
V gene: TRBV19
CDR3 DNA: TGTGCCAGTAGTATGGTCGTAGGACACCCGGGCACAGATACGCAGTATTTT
CDR3 protein: CASSMVVGHPGTDTQYF

D gene: .
clone size: .
J gene: TRBJ1-6
V gene: TRBV28
CDR3 DNA: TGTGCCAGCAGTTTCGGGCAGGGAAGGTCACCCCTCCACTTT
CDR3 protein: CASSFGQGRSPLHF

D gene: .
clone size: .
J gene: TRBJ1-5
V gene: TRBV6-5
CDR3 DNA: TGTGCCGGGGGGGTGGGAAATGGAAATCAGCCCCAGCATTTT
CDR3 protein: CAGGVGNGNQPQHF

D gene: .
clone size: .
J gene: TRBJ2-3
V gene: TRBV19
CDR3 DNA: TGTGCCAGTAGTATCATTCTTCGGGCAGATACGCAGTATTTT
CDR3 protein: CASSIILRADTQYF

D gene: .
clone size: .
J gene: TRBJ2-3
V gene: TRBV11-3
CDR3 DNA: TGTGCCAGCAGCTTAGGGACACGGGCGTCCGATACGCAGTATTTT
CDR3 protein: CASSLGTRASDTQYF

D gene: .
clone size: .
J gene: TRBJ2-1
V gene: TRBV9
CDR3 DNA: TGTGCCAGCAGCGTGGAGGGGCGGGTTTACAATGAGCAGTTCTTC
CDR3 protein: CASSVEGRVYNEQFF